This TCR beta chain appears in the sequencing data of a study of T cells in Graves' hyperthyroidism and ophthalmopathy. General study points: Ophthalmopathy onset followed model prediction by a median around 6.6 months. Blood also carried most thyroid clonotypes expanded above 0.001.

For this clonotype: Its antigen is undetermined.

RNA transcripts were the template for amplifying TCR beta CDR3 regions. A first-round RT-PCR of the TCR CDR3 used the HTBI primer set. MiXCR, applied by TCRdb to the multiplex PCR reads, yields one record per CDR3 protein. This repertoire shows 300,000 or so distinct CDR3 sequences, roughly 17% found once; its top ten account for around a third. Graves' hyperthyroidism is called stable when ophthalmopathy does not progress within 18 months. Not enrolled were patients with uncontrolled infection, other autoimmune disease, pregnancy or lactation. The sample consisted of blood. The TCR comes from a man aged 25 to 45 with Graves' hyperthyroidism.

CDR3 in DNA: TGTGCCACCAGCAAAGGACTAGCGGGGGACACAGATACGCAGTATTTT. It is translated as CATSKGLAGDTDTQYF. The chain is built from TRBV15 and TRBJ2-3; 13 bases match TRBD2. The germline gives CDR1 LNHNV, CDR2 YYDKDF (reference sequence). With 4 bases clipped from V and 2 bases from J, the junction kept 3 bases outside the gene matches. The CDR3 sequence is 16 residues long. Complete variable domain (other parts from reference TRBV15 and TRBJ2-3): DAMVIQNPRYQVTQFGKPVTLSCSQTLNHNVMYWYQQKSSQAPKLLFHYYDKDFNNEADTPDNFQSRRPNTSFCFLDIRSPGLGDTAMYLCATSKGLAGDTDTQYFGPGTRLTVL.